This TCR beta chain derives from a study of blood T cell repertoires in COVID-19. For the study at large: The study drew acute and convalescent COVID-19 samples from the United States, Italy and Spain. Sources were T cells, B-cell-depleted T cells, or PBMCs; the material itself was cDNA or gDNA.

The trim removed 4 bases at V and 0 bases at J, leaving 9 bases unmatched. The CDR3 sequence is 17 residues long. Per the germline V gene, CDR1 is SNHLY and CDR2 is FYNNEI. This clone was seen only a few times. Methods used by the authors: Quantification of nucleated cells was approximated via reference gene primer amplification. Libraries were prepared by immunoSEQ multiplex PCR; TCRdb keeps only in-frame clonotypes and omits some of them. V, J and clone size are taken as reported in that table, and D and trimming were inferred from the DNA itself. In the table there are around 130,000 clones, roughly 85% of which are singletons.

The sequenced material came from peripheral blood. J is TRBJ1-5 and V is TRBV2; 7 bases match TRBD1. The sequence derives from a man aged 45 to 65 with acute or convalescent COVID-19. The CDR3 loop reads CASSVLGQSYSNQPQHF. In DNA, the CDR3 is TGTGCCAGCAGTGTATTGGGACAGTCTTATAGCAATCAGCCCCAGCATTTT.